Listed below are T cell receptor beta chains from one sample, sequenced in a study of blood T cell repertoires in COVID-19. Sequencing used immunoSEQ multiplex PCR; TCRdb keeps in-frame clones, though not all of them. The sample shows about 170,000 clones, around 81% of them seen only once. Material: peripheral blood. The receptors here all came from an elderly woman with COVID-19, enrolled during active disease. Both conserved end residues are part of each CDR3. D genes are given only for firm matches. Clone size appears in some rows only: once, few, many, or a class for an expanded clone.

d_call	clone_size	v_call	j_call	cdr3_aa	cdr3_nt
TRBD1	-	TRBV6-5	TRBJ2-1	CASRKQGDSYNEQFF	TGTGCCAGCAGGAAACAGGGGGACTCCTACAATGAGCAGTTCTTC
TRBD1	once	TRBV6-5	TRBJ2-7	CASRDDRGGEQYF	TGTGCCAGCAGGGACGACAGGGGAGGCGAGCAGTACTTC
TRBD2	-	TRBV4-2	TRBJ2-3	CASSALGTSGSKSTDTQYF	TGTGCCAGCAGCGCCCTTGGGACTAGCGGGAGTAAAAGCACAGATACGCAGTATTTT
-	-	TRBV5-1	TRBJ2-5	CASSLQGSQETQYF	TGCGCCAGCAGCTTGCAGGGAAGCCAAGAGACCCAGTACTTC
-	-	TRBV9	TRBJ2-7	CASSVGPGGEQYF	TGTGCCAGCAGCGTAGGCCCCGGGGGAGAGCAGTACTTC
-	-	TRBV19	TRBJ2-7	CASSSSTGFYEQYF	TGTGCCAGTAGTTCCTCCACAGGGTTCTACGAGCAGTACTTC
-	-	TRBV5-5	TRBJ1-5	CASSPRGYNQPQHF	TGTGCCAGCAGCCCTAGGGGATACAATCAGCCCCAGCATTTT
TRBD2	-	TRBV3-1/TRBV3-2	TRBJ2-5	CASSQGGTSGKTQYF	TGTGCCAGCAGCCAAGGAGGGACTAGCGGGAAGACCCAGTACTTC
-	-	TRBV9	TRBJ1-2	CASSTPGGYTF	TGTGCCAGCAGCACCCCCGGGGGCTACACCTTC
-	-	TRBV3-1/TRBV3-2	TRBJ1-4	CASSQAGRATNEKLFF	TGTGCCAGCAGCCAAGCAGGGCGAGCAACTAATGAAAAACTGTTTTTT
-	once	TRBV27	TRBJ2-1	CASSLSNEQFF	TGTGCCAGCAGTCTAAGCAATGAGCAGTTCTTC
-	-	TRBV3-1/TRBV3-2	TRBJ2-3	CASSSQSRSSTDTQYF	TGTGCCAGCAGCTCCCAGTCGAGGTCTAGCACAGATACGCAGTATTTT
-	-	TRBV4-2	TRBJ2-1	CASSRNPESSYNEQFF	TGTGCCAGCAGCCGGAACCCGGAGAGCTCCTACAATGAGCAGTTCTTC
-	-	TRBV16	TRBJ1-2	CASSPQGRNGYTF	TGTGCCAGCAGCCCACAGGGACGGAATGGCTACACCTTC
-	once	TRBV20-1	TRBJ2-7	CSARNNEQYF	TGCAGTGCTAGAAATAACGAGCAGTACTTC
-	few	TRBV2	TRBJ2-5	CASTYWETQYF	TGTGCCAGCACTTACTGGGAGACCCAGTACTTC
-	-	TRBV2	TRBJ2-7	CASSATPESSYEQYF	TGTGCCAGCAGCGCGACTCCCGAAAGCTCCTACGAGCAGTACTTC
TRBD2	once	TRBV5-5	TRBJ2-1	CASSHSSGSPNEQFF	TGTGCCAGCAGCCATTCTAGCGGGAGTCCCAATGAGCAGTTCTTC
-	-	TRBV18	TRBJ1-5	CASSPTPGGGQPQHF	TGTGCCAGCTCACCAACTCCCGGCGGAGGCCAGCCCCAGCATTTT
-	once	TRBV19	TRBJ1-1	CASSSAGIVPVGAFF	TGTGCCAGTAGTAGCGCAGGGATTGTCCCGGTAGGAGCTTTCTTT
TRBD2	-	TRBV3-1/TRBV3-2	TRBJ2-1	CASSQDRGTSGKNEQFF	TGTGCCAGCAGCCAAGATAGGGGGACTAGCGGGAAAAATGAGCAGTTCTTC
-	-	TRBV10-3	TRBJ2-2	CAITPESSGELFF	TGTGCCATCACCCCGGAGTCTTCCGGGGAGCTGTTTTTT
-	-	TRBV7-3	TRBJ1-1	CASSPSSYTEAFF	TGTGCCAGCAGCCCGTCTTCCTACACTGAAGCTTTCTTT
-	-	TRBV29-1	TRBJ1-1	CSGTRGMNTEAFF	TGCAGCGGAACCAGGGGCATGAACACTGAAGCTTTCTTT
-	-	TRBV10-3	TRBJ1-1	CAISESSPFTEAFF	TGTGCCATCAGTGAGTCTAGCCCTTTCACTGAAGCTTTCTTT
TRBD1	-	TRBV19	TRBJ2-4	CASSGDRGNIQYF	TGTGCCAGTAGTGGAGACAGGGGGAACATTCAGTACTTC
-	-	TRBV2	TRBJ1-1	CASAGAQMNTEAFF	TGTGCCAGCGCTGGGGCGCAAATGAACACTGAAGCTTTCTTT
TRBD1	-	TRBV19	TRBJ1-1	CASSTRGTEAFF	TGTGCCAGCTCCACCAGGGGGACTGAAGCTTTCTTT
-	-	TRBV25-1	TRBJ2-7	CASTRPSRRYEQYF	TGTGCCAGCACCCGGCCATCTAGGAGGTACGAGCAGTACTTC
TRBD1	-	TRBV6-5	TRBJ1-1	CASSPDRDRTEAFF	TGTGCCAGCAGTCCCGACAGGGATAGGACTGAAGCTTTCTTT
-	-	TRBV27	TRBJ1-5	CASSHSYRRSNQPQHF	TGTGCCAGCAGCCACAGCTACCGGAGGAGCAATCAGCCCCAGCATTTT
TRBD2	-	TRBV7-2	TRBJ2-1	CASSLEREDEQFF	TGTGCCAGCAGCTTAGAGCGGGAGGATGAGCAGTTCTTC
-	-	TRBV11-2	TRBJ2-7	CASSSPEQAAYEQYF	TGTGCCAGCAGCTCCCCGGAACAGGCAGCCTACGAGCAGTACTTC
TRBD1	-	TRBV5-4	TRBJ1-1	CASSREGARTEAFF	TGTGCCAGCAGCCGCGAGGGGGCGCGTACTGAAGCTTTCTTT
-	-	TRBV5-4	TRBJ2-2	CASSLSRANTGELFF	TGTGCCAGCAGCTTGTCCCGAGCGAACACCGGGGAGCTGTTTTTT
-	once	TRBV20-1	TRBJ2-4	CSATRADIQYF	TGCAGTGCTACCAGGGCGGACATTCAGTACTTC
TRBD1	-	TRBV5-1	TRBJ1-1	CASSPGQGLAEAFF	TGCGCCAGCAGTCCTGGACAGGGTTTGGCTGAAGCTTTCTTT
TRBD1	-	TRBV11-3	TRBJ2-3	CASGQGDQDTQYF	TGTGCCAGCGGACAGGGGGATCAAGATACGCAGTATTTT
TRBD1	once	TRBV28	TRBJ2-5	CASSPRTGTQETQYF	TGTGCCAGCAGTCCGCGGACAGGGACTCAAGAGACCCAGTACTTC
TRBD1	-	TRBV18	TRBJ1-1	CASSPPQTGYMAEAFF	TGTGCCAGCTCACCACCTCAGACAGGGTACATGGCTGAAGCTTTCTTT
-	-	TRBV6-5	TRBJ1-2	CASSYFTDINYGYTF	TGTGCCAGCAGTTACTTTACAGACATTAACTATGGCTACACCTTC
TRBD1	-	TRBV19	TRBJ2-2	CASSGQGAFSLLRTGELFF	TGTGCCAGTAGCGGACAGGGGGCGTTTTCCCTACTCCGGACCGGGGAGCTGTTTTTT
-	-	TRBV10-3	TRBJ1-1	CAIGKGVNTEAFF	TGTGCCATCGGTAAGGGGGTGAACACTGAAGCTTTCTTT